The 21 T cell receptor beta chains below all came from one sample that was sequenced in a study of blood T cell repertoires in COVID-19. The assay was immunoSEQ multiplex PCR, and TCRdb's table has in-frame clones only and misses some. The data show approximately 170,000 clones, around 85% seen once. The sequencing sample was made of peripheral blood. These receptors were obtained from a man aged 50-59 years with active or convalescent COVID-19.

The rearrangement links TRBV21-1 to TRBJ2-7; the table calls TRBD2, which could not be checked here. TRBV21-1 is assigned pseudogene status. This CDR3 contains 20 residues. CDR3 amino acids: CASSKETSGGPKWRNYEQYF. The CDR3 DNA reads as TGTGCCAGCAGCAAGGAGACTAGCGGGGGGCCTAAGTGGAGGAACTACGAGCAGTACTTC.

This sequence joins TRBV6-5 and TRBJ2-1; 7 bases map to TRBD2. The CDR3 is 13 amino acids. J was trimmed by 7 bases and V by 6 bases; bases with no gene match: 6. CDR1 is MNHEY and CDR2 is SVGAGI in the germline V gene. Here the CDR3 DNA reads TGTGCCAGCAGAGTCGGGGGGAAAAATGAGCAGTTCTTC. It encodes CASRVGGKNEQFF.

A single count supports this clone. This chain uses TRBV29-1 with TRBJ1-1, with a weak D call TRBD1 (5 bases). The CDR3 is 13 amino acids. From germline, CDR1 is SQVTM and CDR2 ANQGSEA. V was pared by 3 bases and J by 2 bases, with 10 bases between. CDR3 residues: CSVEGGSNTEAFF. The CDR3 DNA sequence: TGCAGCGTTGAGGGGGGGAGTAACACTGAAGCTTTCTTT.

The chain carries TRBV6-5 and TRBJ1-5, with D perhaps matching TRBD1 (6 bases). Trimming removed 7 bases from V and 3 bases from J, with 16 bases in between. The CDR3 contains 15 residues. Germline assignment: CDR1 MNHEY and CDR2 SVGAGI. CDR3 nucleotide sequence: TGTGCCAGCACCCCCGACAGGTCCTTCAATCAGCCCCAGCATTTT. Translated, it gives CASTPDRSFNQPQHF.

The gene calls are TRBV15 and TRBJ1-1; 7 bases map to TRBD1. The CDR3 length is 15 residues. Germline values: CDR1 LNHNV, CDR2 YYDKDF (reference sequence). The V and J ends lost 5 bases and 0 bases, in that order; junction bases with no gene match: 6. The DNA of the CDR3 is TGTGCCACCAGCGGGCCCGGGACAGTGAACACTGAAGCTTTCTTT. This translates into CATSGPGTVNTEAFF.

The J gene is TRBJ2-5, the V gene TRBV5-6; tentatively, D is TRBD1 (6 bases). Deletions cut 4 bases from V and 2 bases from J, with 18 bases between. The CDR3 runs to 16 residues. Germline values: CDR1 SGHDT, CDR2 YYEEEE. The CDR3 DNA follows: TGTGCCAGCAGCCCCCTCCGGGACACCTTGCAAGAGACCCAGTACTTC. It codes for CASSPLRDTLQETQYF. Using reference TRBV5-6 and TRBJ2-5 for the parts outside the CDR3, the full variable domain is DAGVTQSPTHLIKTRGQQVTLRCSPKSGHDTVSWYQQALGQGPQFIFQYYEEEERQRGNFPDRFSGHQFPNYSSELNVNALLLGDSALYLCASSPLRDTLQETQYFGPGTRLLVL.

The genes are TRBV21-1 and TRBJ1-5. TRBV21-1 corresponds to a pseudogene. The CDR3 spans 16 residues. The CDR3 DNA is TGTGCCAGCAGCAAAGACCCTCGAGGGAGGGATCAGCCCCAGCATTTT. It yields the protein CASSKDPRGRDQPQHF.

The chain combines TRBV3-1 (or the pseudogene TRBV3-2) with TRBJ1-2, with 7 positions matching TRBD1. The V segment lost 2 bases and the J segment 6 bases; nucleotides outside the gene matches: 6. The CDR3 has 14 amino acids. Germline CDR1 is LGHDT and CDR2 is YNNKEL (reference sequence). Here the CDR3 DNA reads TGTGCCAGCAGCCAAAATGACAGGGTTGATGGCTACACCTTC. Its translation is CASSQNDRVDGYTF.

This clone has just one count. Other nucleotide sequences from this sample produce the same CDR3. This rearrangement joins TRBV5-1 to TRBJ1-2; 9 bases are a match to TRBD1. V lost 4 bases, J lost 8 bases, and 6 bases stayed unmatched. CDR1 SGHRS and CDR2 YFSETQ come from the germline V gene. The CDR3 contains 13 residues. The CDR3 reads CASSPGTGHGYTF. The CDR3, as DNA: TGCGCCAGCAGCCCCGGGACAGGGCACGGCTACACCTTC.

The rearrangement uses TRBV11-2 and TRBJ2-1, with a possible D match to TRBD2 (6 bases). The CDR3 is 15 residues long. The V gene's germline CDR1 is SGHAT and CDR2 FQNNGV. Trimming shortened V by 0 bases and J by 0 bases, and 6 bases separated the two germline ends. The CDR3 reads CASSLDGSSYNEQFF. The CDR3 bases are TGTGCCAGCAGCTTAGACGGGAGCTCCTACAATGAGCAGTTCTTC.

V gene TRBV6-1 combines with J gene TRBJ2-7; 7 positions agree with TRBD2. This CDR3 region has 17 residues. Trimming at V came to 1 base and at J to 5 bases, leaving 14 bases not matched to a gene. Germline-derived CDR1 and CDR2 are MNHNS and SASEGT. CDR3 amino acids: CASSEVGGIRAPDEQYF. Written as DNA, the CDR3 is TGTGCCAGCAGTGAAGTGGGAGGGATCAGGGCGCCAGACGAGCAGTACTTC.

The rearrangement uses TRBV19 and TRBJ2-7; tentative D call: TRBD2 (6 bases). Germline CDR1 reads LNHDA; CDR2 reads SQIVND (reference sequence). V was pared by 5 bases and J by 3 bases, with 14 bases between. There are 14 residues in the CDR3. CDR3 DNA: TGTGCCAGTAGTGCACCGGGACTTAGCTACGAGCAGTACTTC. The encoded protein is CASSAPGLSYEQYF.

This sequence joins TRBV24-1 and TRBJ2-6; tentatively, D is TRBD1 (6 bases). Trimming stripped 5 bases from V and 2 bases from J, with 15 bases between. The CDR3 consists of 17 residues. Germline CDR1 KGHDR, CDR2 SFDVKD. The DNA of the CDR3 is TGTGCCACCAGTGGTGGAGCAAACAGGGCTGGGGCCAACGTCCTGACTTTC. Its translation is CATSGGANRAGANVLTF.

The V gene is TRBV2, the J gene TRBJ1-5; 7 positions agree with TRBD1. V dropped 6 bases and J dropped 11; count of bases not matched to a gene: 10. CDR1 is SNHLY and CDR2 is FYNNEI in the germline V gene. CDR3 length: 13 residues. CDR3 residues: CASSETGTRTQHF. CDR3 in DNA: TGTGCCAGCAGCGAGACAGGGACAAGGACCCAGCATTTT.

V gene TRBV7-5 combines with J gene TRBJ2-4; no check of the table's D call, TRBD2, against the DNA was made. TRBV7-5 is tagged as a pseudogene. This CDR3 region has 17 residues. As DNA, the CDR3 is TGTGTCAGAAGCTTAGGGTCAGCGGGGAGGAGTTTGGACATTCAGTACTTC. This sequence encodes CVRSLGSAGRSLDIQYF.

The rearrangement uses TRBV19 and TRBJ2-5; 11 bases match TRBD1. With V trimmed by 4 bases and J by 5 bases, 6 bases remained unmatched. The CDR3 sequence is 15 residues long. Germline V gene sequence: CDR1 LNHDA, CDR2 SQIVND (reference sequence). CDR3 coding DNA: TGTGCCAGTAGTAGCGGGACAGGGGGAGGTGAGACCCAGTACTTC. Its protein product is CASSSGTGGGETQYF.

The V call is TRBV5-6, the J call TRBJ2-5, with D possibly matching TRBD1 (6 bases). V was cut by 4 bases and J by 4 bases, with 14 bases left in between. Germline loops: CDR1 SGHDT, CDR2 YYEEEE. The CDR3 spans 14 residues. This CDR3 is CASSPYQGPETQYF. In nucleotides, the CDR3 is TGTGCCAGCAGCCCATACCAGGGGCCAGAGACCCAGTACTTC.

This chain uses TRBV5-4 with TRBJ1-2; tentatively, D is TRBD1 (6 bases). The CDR3 is 14 residues long. Trimming stripped 4 bases from V and 4 bases from J, with 14 bases between. Germline-derived CDR1 and CDR2 are SGHNT and YYREEE (reference sequence). The CDR3 coding sequence is TGTGCCAGCAGCAAAAACACAGGGATCTATGGCTACACCTTC. As protein: CASSKNTGIYGYTF.

The V call is TRBV3-1 (or the pseudogene TRBV3-2), the J call TRBJ2-7; D might be TRBD2 (5 bases). CDR1 is LGHDT, CDR2 YNNKEL, per germline (reference sequence). The CDR3 runs to 12 residues. V was shortened by 10 bases and J by 3 bases, with 13 bases between the two germline ends. CDR3 sequence: CATAGEGYEQYF. The CDR3 nucleotides are TGTGCCACCGCGGGCGAAGGCTACGAGCAGTACTTC.

V is TRBV29-1 and J is TRBJ1-3; 9 nucleotides line up with TRBD1. The germline CDR1 and CDR2 sequences are SQVTM and ANQGSEA. The V and J ends lost 4 bases and 1 base, in that order; junction bases with no gene match: 2. This CDR3 comprises 14 residues. DNA of the CDR3: TGCAGCGTTGTGGACAGGGGTTCTGGAAACACCATATATTTT. Its translation is CSVVDRGSGNTIYF.

V and J are TRBV12-3 or TRBV12-4 and TRBJ1-2; D gene unclear. The CDR3 consists of 13 residues. V was cut by 2 bases and J by 5 bases, with 9 bases left in between. CDR3 residues: CASSLKTGYGYTF. In DNA, the CDR3 is TGTGCCAGCAGTTTAAAGACGGGGTATGGCTACACCTTC.